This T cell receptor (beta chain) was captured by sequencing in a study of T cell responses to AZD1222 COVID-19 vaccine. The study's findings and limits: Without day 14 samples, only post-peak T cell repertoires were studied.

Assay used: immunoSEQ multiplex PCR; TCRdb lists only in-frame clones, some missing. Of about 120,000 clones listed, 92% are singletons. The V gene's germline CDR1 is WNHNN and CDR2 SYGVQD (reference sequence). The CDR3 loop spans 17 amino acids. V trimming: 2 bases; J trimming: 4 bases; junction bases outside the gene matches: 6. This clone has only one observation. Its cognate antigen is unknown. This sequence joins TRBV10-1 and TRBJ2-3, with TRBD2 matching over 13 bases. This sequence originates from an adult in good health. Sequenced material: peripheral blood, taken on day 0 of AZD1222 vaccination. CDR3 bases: TGCGCCAGCAGTGAGGAACTAGCGGGGGGGCCTTCAGATACGCAGTATTTT. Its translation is CASSEELAGGPSDTQYF.